This T cell receptor beta chain was obtained from a study of OX40 agonist ivuxolimab in advanced cancers. Here immunoSEQ multiplex PCR was the method, and the copy in TCRdb shows in-frame clones only, minus some. The sample shows about 50,000 clones, over 75% of them seen only once. This clone came up once. The CDR3 loop spans 14 amino acids. V gave up 3 bases and J gave up 1 base, with 10 bases separating them. CDR1 is SGHDT, CDR2 YYEEEE, per germline. This chain joins TRBV5-6 and TRBJ2-5; D might be TRBD1 (6 bases). The source is an adult with an advanced solid tumor such as melanoma, head and neck, liver or kidney cancer. This specimen consisted of CD4+ or CD8+ T cells sorted from blood, obtained in a trial of the OX40 agonist ivuxolimab. CDR3 in DNA: TGTGCCAGCAGCTATGCAGGGGCCCAAGAGACCCAGTACTTC. It translates to CASSYAGAQETQYF.